These T cell receptor beta chains were read from a single sample in a study of shared clonotypes between healthy human individuals. The protocol was immunoSEQ multiplex PCR, while the TCRdb copy is restricted to in-frame clones and leaves out a portion. In the table there are millions of clones, approximately 94% of which are singletons. Specimen: naive CD4+ T cells sorted from blood. These receptors all come from a man aged 18 to 29 in good health. The CDR3 runs from the conserved cysteine through the conserved F or W. Each record gives: D gene, J gene, V gene, clone size, CDR3 protein, CDR3 DNA. A D gene is named only where the DNA matches it firmly. Clone size is shown for a subset of rows, as once, few, many or a class of expanded clone.

d_call: TRBD1
j_call: TRBJ2-5
v_call: TRBV10-3
clone_size: -
cdr3_aa: CAIKGQGARETQYF
cdr3_nt: TGTGCCATCAAGGGGCAGGGGGCTAGGGAGACCCAGTACTTC

d_call: -
j_call: TRBJ2-3
v_call: TRBV28
clone_size: -
cdr3_aa: CASSLYREADTQYF
cdr3_nt: TGTGCCAGCAGTTTGTACCGGGAAGCAGATACGCAGTATTTT

d_call: -
j_call: TRBJ2-1
v_call: TRBV23-1
clone_size: -
cdr3_aa: CASSQGLVYPLCYNEQFF
cdr3_nt: TGCGCCAGCAGTCAAGGGCTCGTTTATCCTCTCTGCTACAATGAGCAGTTCTTC

d_call: TRBD2
j_call: TRBJ2-5
v_call: TRBV5-8
clone_size: -
cdr3_aa: CASSKAIAGAGETQYF
cdr3_nt: TGTGCCAGCAGCAAGGCCATAGCGGGAGCGGGGGAGACCCAGTACTTC

d_call: TRBD2
j_call: TRBJ2-1
v_call: TRBV14
clone_size: -
cdr3_aa: CASSPRGLAEVSYNEQFF
cdr3_nt: TGTGCCAGCAGCCCTAGGGGACTAGCGGAGGTCTCCTACAATGAGCAGTTCTTC

d_call: TRBD1
j_call: TRBJ2-6
v_call: TRBV5-1
clone_size: -
cdr3_aa: CASSFRDRGLPAIGANVLTF
cdr3_nt: TGCGCCAGCAGCTTCCGGGACAGGGGCCTGCCGGCGATTGGGGCCAACGTCCTGACTTTC

d_call: TRBD1
j_call: TRBJ1-2
v_call: TRBV6-5
clone_size: -
cdr3_aa: CASSVTRQGNGYTF
cdr3_nt: TGTGCCAGCAGTGTTACCCGACAGGGAAATGGCTACACCTTC

d_call: -
j_call: TRBJ2-4
v_call: TRBV5-1
clone_size: -
cdr3_aa: CASSLEGGKGDIQYF
cdr3_nt: TGCGCCAGCAGCTTGGAGGGGGGCAAAGGGGACATTCAGTACTTC

d_call: -
j_call: TRBJ2-1
v_call: TRBV6-5
clone_size: -
cdr3_aa: CASSYNRDVNEQFF
cdr3_nt: TGTGCCAGCAGTTACAACAGGGATGTCAATGAGCAGTTCTTC

d_call: TRBD2
j_call: TRBJ2-1
v_call: TRBV9
clone_size: -
cdr3_aa: CASSVGLAGGQGEQFF
cdr3_nt: TGTGCCAGCAGCGTTGGGCTAGCGGGGGGCCAAGGTGAGCAGTTCTTC

d_call: -
j_call: TRBJ2-6
v_call: TRBV7-8
clone_size: -
cdr3_aa: CASSQRGVGANVLTF
cdr3_nt: TGTGCCAGCAGCCAAAGGGGGGTTGGGGCCAACGTCCTGACTTTC

d_call: TRBD2
j_call: TRBJ2-7
v_call: TRBV28
clone_size: -
cdr3_aa: CASSLGLAGGYEQYF
cdr3_nt: TGTGCCAGCAGTTTGGGGCTAGCGGGGGGCTACGAGCAGTACTTC

d_call: -
j_call: TRBJ1-1
v_call: TRBV6-4
clone_size: -
cdr3_aa: CASSLRGENTEAFF
cdr3_nt: TGTGCCAGCAGTCTTAGGGGGGAGAACACTGAAGCTTTCTTT

d_call: -
j_call: TRBJ2-3
v_call: TRBV7-8
clone_size: -
cdr3_aa: CASSLGPIVTSTDTQYF
cdr3_nt: TGTGCCAGCAGCTTAGGTCCCATAGTCACTAGCACAGATACGCAGTATTTT

d_call: -
j_call: TRBJ1-4
v_call: TRBV11-2
clone_size: -
cdr3_aa: CASSPTGRRSGEKLFF
cdr3_nt: TGTGCCAGCAGCCCCACAGGGAGGAGGTCCGGCGAAAAACTGTTTTTT

d_call: -
j_call: TRBJ2-7
v_call: TRBV5-1
clone_size: -
cdr3_aa: CASSLVKGYREQYF
cdr3_nt: TGCGCCAGCAGCTTGGTGAAGGGTTATCGCGAGCAGTACTTC

d_call: -
j_call: TRBJ1-6
v_call: TRBV4-3
clone_size: -
cdr3_aa: CASSQGTLGNSPLHF
cdr3_nt: TGCGCCAGCAGCCAAGGGACACTAGGTAATTCACCCCTCCACTTT

d_call: -
j_call: TRBJ2-7
v_call: TRBV6-5
clone_size: -
cdr3_aa: CASSYWDKTYEQYF
cdr3_nt: TGTGCCAGCAGTTACTGGGACAAAACCTACGAGCAGTACTTC

d_call: -
j_call: TRBJ1-6
v_call: TRBV30
clone_size: few
cdr3_aa: CAWSVNSTPLHF
cdr3_nt: TGTGCCTGGAGTGTCAATTCGACACCCCTCCACTTT

d_call: TRBD1
j_call: TRBJ1-5
v_call: TRBV19
clone_size: -
cdr3_aa: CASRTTGNSNQPQHF
cdr3_nt: TGTGCCAGTAGGACGACAGGGAATAGCAATCAGCCCCAGCATTTT

d_call: TRBD2
j_call: TRBJ2-1
v_call: TRBV5-1
clone_size: -
cdr3_aa: CASSPRAGGTGNEQFF
cdr3_nt: TGCGCCAGCAGCCCTAGGGCGGGAGGGACTGGCAATGAGCAGTTCTTC

d_call: TRBD1
j_call: TRBJ1-6
v_call: TRBV6-5
clone_size: -
cdr3_aa: CASNRQGGNSPLHF
cdr3_nt: TGTGCCAGCAACCGACAGGGAGGCAATTCACCCCTCCACTTT

d_call: -
j_call: TRBJ1-6
v_call: TRBV4-1
clone_size: -
cdr3_aa: CASSLEGPNSPLHF
cdr3_nt: TGCGCCAGCAGCCTCGAGGGTCCGAATTCACCCCTCCACTTT

d_call: -
j_call: TRBJ2-3
v_call: TRBV6-5
clone_size: -
cdr3_aa: CASRPQGSTDTQYF
cdr3_nt: TGTGCCAGCAGACCCCAGGGAAGCACAGATACGCAGTATTTT

d_call: -
j_call: TRBJ2-7
v_call: TRBV19
clone_size: -
cdr3_aa: CASGARPSYEQYF
cdr3_nt: TGTGCCAGCGGGGCCCGGCCGTCCTACGAGCAGTACTTC

d_call: -
j_call: TRBJ2-7
v_call: TRBV6-1
clone_size: -
cdr3_aa: CASSEASGLAYEQYF
cdr3_nt: TGTGCCAGCAGTGAAGCGTCGGGGCTGGCCTACGAGCAGTACTTC

d_call: -
j_call: TRBJ1-1
v_call: TRBV25-1
clone_size: few
cdr3_aa: CASSPGLAHPAFF
cdr3_nt: TGTGCCAGCAGTCCTGGACTGGCGCATCCGGCTTTCTTT

d_call: TRBD1
j_call: TRBJ2-5
v_call: TRBV5-1
clone_size: -
cdr3_aa: CASSSPRTGGETQYF
cdr3_nt: TGCGCCAGCAGCTCCCCCAGGACAGGGGGGGAGACCCAGTACTTC

d_call: -
j_call: TRBJ1-1
v_call: TRBV20-1
clone_size: -
cdr3_aa: CSAPLNTEAFF
cdr3_nt: TGCAGTGCCCCTTTGAACACTGAAGCTTTCTTT

d_call: TRBD1
j_call: TRBJ2-4
v_call: TRBV7-2
clone_size: -
cdr3_aa: CASSLAWDRATKNIQYF
cdr3_nt: TGTGCCAGCAGCTTAGCATGGGACAGGGCTACCAAAAACATTCAGTACTTC

d_call: -
j_call: TRBJ2-1
v_call: TRBV11-2
clone_size: -
cdr3_aa: CASSLDWLGNEQFF
cdr3_nt: TGTGCCAGCAGCTTAGATTGGCTGGGGAACGAGCAGTTCTTC

d_call: -
j_call: TRBJ2-5
v_call: TRBV7-9
clone_size: -
cdr3_aa: CASSPIGAETQYF
cdr3_nt: TGTGCCAGCAGCCCCATAGGGGCTGAGACCCAGTACTTC

d_call: TRBD2
j_call: TRBJ2-7
v_call: TRBV9
clone_size: -
cdr3_aa: CASSVGLAGGYYEQYF
cdr3_nt: TGTGCCAGCAGCGTAGGACTAGCGGGAGGGTACTACGAGCAGTACTTC

d_call: TRBD2
j_call: TRBJ2-1
v_call: TRBV30
clone_size: -
cdr3_aa: CACTRPGLAREQFF
cdr3_nt: TGTGCCTGCACTCGGCCGGGACTAGCTCGTGAGCAGTTCTTC

d_call: -
j_call: TRBJ1-1
v_call: TRBV2
clone_size: -
cdr3_aa: CASEGIRYTEAFF
cdr3_nt: TGTGCCAGCGAGGGTATAAGGTACACTGAAGCTTTCTTT

d_call: TRBD1
j_call: TRBJ1-6
v_call: TRBV7-9
clone_size: once
cdr3_aa: CASSYGTGQHSPLHF
cdr3_nt: TGTGCCAGCAGCTACGGGACAGGGCAGCATTCACCCCTCCACTTT

d_call: -
j_call: TRBJ2-6
v_call: TRBV2
clone_size: once
cdr3_aa: CASSGSGANVLTF
cdr3_nt: TGTGCCAGCTCCGGGTCCGGGGCCAACGTCCTGACTTTC

d_call: -
j_call: TRBJ1-1
v_call: TRBV21-1
clone_size: few
cdr3_aa: CASSSKPGAFF
cdr3_nt: TGTGCCAGCAGTAGTAAACCGGGGGCTTTCTTT

d_call: TRBD1
j_call: TRBJ2-7
v_call: TRBV10-3
clone_size: -
cdr3_aa: CAISDRDSSSYEQYF
cdr3_nt: TGTGCCATCAGTGATCGGGACAGTTCGTCCTACGAGCAGTACTTC

d_call: TRBD1
j_call: TRBJ1-6
v_call: TRBV6-5
clone_size: -
cdr3_aa: CASTRTGENSPLHF
cdr3_nt: TGTGCCAGCACTCGGACAGGGGAGAATTCACCCCTCCACTTT

d_call: TRBD2
j_call: TRBJ2-5
v_call: TRBV6-5
clone_size: -
cdr3_aa: CASSRSGGAQETQYF
cdr3_nt: TGTGCCAGCAGTCGCAGCGGGGGGGCCCAAGAGACCCAGTACTTC

d_call: TRBD2
j_call: TRBJ2-1
v_call: TRBV11-2
clone_size: -
cdr3_aa: CASSLGTSRNNEQFF
cdr3_nt: TGTGCCAGCAGCTTAGGGACTAGCAGGAACAATGAGCAGTTCTTC

d_call: -
j_call: TRBJ1-5
v_call: TRBV28
clone_size: -
cdr3_aa: CASSSQQPQHF
cdr3_nt: TGTGCCAGCAGTTCTCAACAGCCCCAGCATTTT

d_call: -
j_call: TRBJ1-1
v_call: TRBV30
clone_size: few
cdr3_aa: CAWIRHSTEAFF
cdr3_nt: TGTGCCTGGATCCGGCACTCCACTGAAGCTTTCTTT

d_call: -
j_call: TRBJ1-6
v_call: TRBV6-1
clone_size: -
cdr3_aa: CASSEVSPETSYNSPLHF
cdr3_nt: TGTGCCAGCAGTGAGGTCTCCCCCGAGACTTCCTATAATTCACCCCTCCACTTT

d_call: -
j_call: TRBJ1-5
v_call: TRBV6-5
clone_size: -
cdr3_aa: CASRVRSNQPQHF
cdr3_nt: TGTGCCAGCAGGGTTCGAAGCAATCAGCCCCAGCATTTT

d_call: TRBD1
j_call: TRBJ1-5
v_call: TRBV30
clone_size: -
cdr3_aa: CAWSYRTGGEGAQHF
cdr3_nt: TGTGCCTGGAGCTACCGGACAGGGGGAGAGGGAGCCCAGCATTTT

d_call: -
j_call: TRBJ2-6
v_call: TRBV25-1
clone_size: -
cdr3_aa: CASGPSGANVLTF
cdr3_nt: TGTGCCAGCGGCCCCTCTGGGGCCAACGTCCTGACTTTC

d_call: -
j_call: TRBJ2-5
v_call: TRBV29-1
clone_size: -
cdr3_aa: CSPMDFGETQYF
cdr3_nt: TGCAGCCCAATGGACTTTGGAGAGACCCAGTACTTC

d_call: -
j_call: TRBJ1-1
v_call: TRBV11-2
clone_size: -
cdr3_aa: CASSLGGGREAFF
cdr3_nt: TGTGCCAGCAGCCTCGGTGGGGGACGTGAAGCTTTCTTT

d_call: -
j_call: TRBJ2-7
v_call: TRBV29-1
clone_size: -
cdr3_aa: CSVKNRDSYEQYF
cdr3_nt: TGCAGCGTTAAGAACAGGGACTCCTACGAGCAGTACTTC